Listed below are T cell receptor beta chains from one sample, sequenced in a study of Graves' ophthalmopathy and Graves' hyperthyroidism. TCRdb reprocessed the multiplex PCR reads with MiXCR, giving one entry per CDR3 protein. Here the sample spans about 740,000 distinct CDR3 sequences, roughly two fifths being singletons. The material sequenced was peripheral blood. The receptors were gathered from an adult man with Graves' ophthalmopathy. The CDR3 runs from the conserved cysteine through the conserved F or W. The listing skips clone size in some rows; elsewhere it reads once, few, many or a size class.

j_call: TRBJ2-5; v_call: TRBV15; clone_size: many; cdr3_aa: CATSRDLAEGETQYF
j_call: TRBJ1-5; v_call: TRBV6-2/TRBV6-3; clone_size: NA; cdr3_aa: CASSYRGVGNQPQHF
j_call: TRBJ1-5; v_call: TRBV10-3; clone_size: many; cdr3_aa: CAISESLTGRPQHF
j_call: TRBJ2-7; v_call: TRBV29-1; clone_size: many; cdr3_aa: CSVQGSYSYEQYF
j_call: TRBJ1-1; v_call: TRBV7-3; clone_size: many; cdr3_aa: CARSTGTGSRGVTEAFF
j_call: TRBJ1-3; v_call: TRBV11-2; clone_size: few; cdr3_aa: CASSQGLPGNTIYF
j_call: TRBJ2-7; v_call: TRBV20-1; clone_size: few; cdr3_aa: CSARDFRTGTYEQYF
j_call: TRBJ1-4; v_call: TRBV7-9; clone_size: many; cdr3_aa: CASSLGTVNEKLFF
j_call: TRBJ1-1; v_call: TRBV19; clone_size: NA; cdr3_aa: CASNMLGDTEAFF
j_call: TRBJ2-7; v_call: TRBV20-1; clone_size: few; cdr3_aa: CSARDRSTGEQYF
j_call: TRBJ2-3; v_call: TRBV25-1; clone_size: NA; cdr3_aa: CATLFAGISTTDTQYF
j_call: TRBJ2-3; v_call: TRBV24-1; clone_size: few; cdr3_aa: CATSDLYGEETQYF
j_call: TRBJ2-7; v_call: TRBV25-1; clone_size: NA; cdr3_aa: CAFDRGLSYEQYF
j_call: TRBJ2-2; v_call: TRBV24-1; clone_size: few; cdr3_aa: CATSDQGSGELFF
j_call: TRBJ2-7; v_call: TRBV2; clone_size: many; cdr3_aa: CASSERDPSYEQYF
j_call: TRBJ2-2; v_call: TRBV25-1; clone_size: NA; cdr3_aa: CARLAGAWGTGELFF
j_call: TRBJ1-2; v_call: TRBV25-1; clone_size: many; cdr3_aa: CASRSTGVTLNYGYTF
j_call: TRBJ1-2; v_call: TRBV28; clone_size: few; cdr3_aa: CASSWDGGYTF
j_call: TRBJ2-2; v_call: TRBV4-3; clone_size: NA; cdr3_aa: CASNPDTSNTGELFF
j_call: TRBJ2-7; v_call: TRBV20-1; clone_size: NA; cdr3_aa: CSARAGLLNEQYF
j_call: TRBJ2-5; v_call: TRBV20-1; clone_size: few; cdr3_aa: CSARQGFEETQYF
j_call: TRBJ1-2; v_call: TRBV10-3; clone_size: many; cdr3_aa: CASSLGQGDYGYTF
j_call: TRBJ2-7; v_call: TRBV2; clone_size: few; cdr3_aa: CASSETTGASYEQYF
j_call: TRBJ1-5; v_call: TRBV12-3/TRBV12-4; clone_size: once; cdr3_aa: CASGALYSNQPQHF
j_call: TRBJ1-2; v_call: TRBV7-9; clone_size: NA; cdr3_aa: CASSQEIGRKTNYGYTF
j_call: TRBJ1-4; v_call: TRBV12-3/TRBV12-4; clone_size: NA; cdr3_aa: CASSLGGVGEKLFF
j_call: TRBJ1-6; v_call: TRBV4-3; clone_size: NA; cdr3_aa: CASSQTWSQYNSPLHF
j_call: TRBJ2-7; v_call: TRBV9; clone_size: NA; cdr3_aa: CASSVLTGMNTGELYF
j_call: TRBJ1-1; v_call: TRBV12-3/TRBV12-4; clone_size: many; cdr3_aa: CASSPQIVNTEAFF
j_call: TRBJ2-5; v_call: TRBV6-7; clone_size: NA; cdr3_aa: CASAGWDSGGKTQYF
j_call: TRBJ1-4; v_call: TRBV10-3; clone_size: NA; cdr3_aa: CATRTDKNEKLFF
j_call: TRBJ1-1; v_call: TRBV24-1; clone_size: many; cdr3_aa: CATAVTGAGKTEAFF
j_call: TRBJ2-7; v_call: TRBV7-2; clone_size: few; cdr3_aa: CASSLDPPYEQYF
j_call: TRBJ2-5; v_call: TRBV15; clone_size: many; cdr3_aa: CATSRWVGETQYF
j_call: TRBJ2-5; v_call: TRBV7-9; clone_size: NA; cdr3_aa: CASSRGVKRGTQYF
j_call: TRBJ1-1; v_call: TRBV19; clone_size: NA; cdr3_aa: CASSTPRGRATMNTEAFF
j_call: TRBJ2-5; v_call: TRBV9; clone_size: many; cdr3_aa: CASSVGPDWETQYF
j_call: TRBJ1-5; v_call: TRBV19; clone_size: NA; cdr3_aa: CASSIGLSTETQHF
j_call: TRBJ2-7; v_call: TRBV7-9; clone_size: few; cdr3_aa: CASSIQGAGEQYF
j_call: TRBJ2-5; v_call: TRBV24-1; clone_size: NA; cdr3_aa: CATSEPTGGIQETQYF
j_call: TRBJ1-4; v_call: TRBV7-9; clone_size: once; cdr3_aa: CASSLAGRWEKLFF
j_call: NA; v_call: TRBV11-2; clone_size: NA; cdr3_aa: CASMTTTGGPYEQYF
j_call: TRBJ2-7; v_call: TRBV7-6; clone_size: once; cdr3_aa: CASSAETGGESEQYF
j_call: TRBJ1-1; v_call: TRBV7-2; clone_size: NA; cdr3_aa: CASSLEDGGGGTEAFF
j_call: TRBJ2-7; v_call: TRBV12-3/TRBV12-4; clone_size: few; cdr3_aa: CASTLAGDYYEQYF